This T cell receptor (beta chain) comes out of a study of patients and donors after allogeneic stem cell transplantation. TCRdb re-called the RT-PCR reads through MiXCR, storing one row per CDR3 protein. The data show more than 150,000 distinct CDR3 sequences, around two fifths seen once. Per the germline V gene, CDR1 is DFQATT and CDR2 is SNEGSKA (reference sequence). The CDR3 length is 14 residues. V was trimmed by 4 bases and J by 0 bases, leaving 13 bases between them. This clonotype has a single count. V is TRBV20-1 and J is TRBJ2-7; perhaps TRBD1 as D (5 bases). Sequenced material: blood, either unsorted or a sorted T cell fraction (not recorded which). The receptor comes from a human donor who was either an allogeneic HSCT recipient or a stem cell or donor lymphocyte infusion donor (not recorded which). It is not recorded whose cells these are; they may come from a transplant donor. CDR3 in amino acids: CSATGRGSSYEQYF. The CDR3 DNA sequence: TGCAGTGCTACTGGTAGGGGTAGCTCCTACGAGCAGTACTTC.